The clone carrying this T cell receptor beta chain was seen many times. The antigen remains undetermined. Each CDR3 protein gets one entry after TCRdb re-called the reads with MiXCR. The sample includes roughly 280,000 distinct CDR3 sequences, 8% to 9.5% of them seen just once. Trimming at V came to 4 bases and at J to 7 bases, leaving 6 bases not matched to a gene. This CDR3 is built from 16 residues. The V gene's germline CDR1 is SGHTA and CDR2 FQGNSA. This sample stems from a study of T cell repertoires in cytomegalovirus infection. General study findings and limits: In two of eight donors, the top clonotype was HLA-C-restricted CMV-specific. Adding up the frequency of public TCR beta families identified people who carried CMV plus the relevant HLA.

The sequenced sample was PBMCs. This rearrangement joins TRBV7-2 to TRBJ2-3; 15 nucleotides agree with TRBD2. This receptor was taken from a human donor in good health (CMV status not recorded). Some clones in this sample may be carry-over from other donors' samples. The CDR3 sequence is CASSSGLAGGANTQYF. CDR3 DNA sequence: TGTGCCAGCAGCTCCGGACTAGCGGGGGGGGCTAATACGCAGTATTTT. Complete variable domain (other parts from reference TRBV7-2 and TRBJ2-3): GAGVSQSPSNKVTEKGKDVELRCDPISGHTALYWYRQSLGQGLEFLIYFQGNSAPDKSGLPSDRFSAERTGGSVSTLTIQRTQQEDSAVYLCASSSGLAGGANTQYFGPGTRLTVL.